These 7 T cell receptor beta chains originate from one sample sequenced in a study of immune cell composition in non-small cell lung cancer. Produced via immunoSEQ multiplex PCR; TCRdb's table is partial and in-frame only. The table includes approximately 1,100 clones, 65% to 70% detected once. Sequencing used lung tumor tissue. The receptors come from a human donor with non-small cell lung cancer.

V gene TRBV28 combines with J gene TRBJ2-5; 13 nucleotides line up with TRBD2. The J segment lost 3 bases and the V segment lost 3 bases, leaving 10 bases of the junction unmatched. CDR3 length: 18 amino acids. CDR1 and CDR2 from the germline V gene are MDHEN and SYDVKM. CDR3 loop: CASSFPMGLAGRKETQYF. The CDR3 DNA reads TGTGCCAGCAGTTTCCCCATGGGACTAGCGGGGAGAAAAGAGACCCAGTACTTC.

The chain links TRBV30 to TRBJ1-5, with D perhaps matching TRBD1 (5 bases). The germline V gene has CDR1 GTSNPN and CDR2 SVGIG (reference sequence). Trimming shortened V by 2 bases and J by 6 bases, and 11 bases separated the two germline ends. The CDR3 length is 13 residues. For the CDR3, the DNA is TGTGCCTGGAGTATTCAGGGAGGTCAGCCCCAGCATTTT. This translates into CAWSIQGGQPQHF.

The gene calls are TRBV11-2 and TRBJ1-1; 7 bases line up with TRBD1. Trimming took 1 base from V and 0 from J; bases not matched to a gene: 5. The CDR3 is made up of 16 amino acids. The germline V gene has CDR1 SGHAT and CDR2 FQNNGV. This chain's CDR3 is CASSLVTGTMNTEAFF. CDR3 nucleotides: TGTGCCAGCAGCTTAGTGACAGGGACCATGAACACTGAAGCTTTCTTT.

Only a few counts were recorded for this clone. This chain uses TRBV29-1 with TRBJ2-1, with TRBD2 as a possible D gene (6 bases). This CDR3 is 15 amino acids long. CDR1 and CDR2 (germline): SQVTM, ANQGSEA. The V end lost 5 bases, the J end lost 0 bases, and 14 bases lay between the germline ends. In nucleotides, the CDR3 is TGCAGCGTTTCTCCTGGAGGGAGCTCCTACAATGAGCAGTTCTTC. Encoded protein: CSVSPGGSSYNEQFF.

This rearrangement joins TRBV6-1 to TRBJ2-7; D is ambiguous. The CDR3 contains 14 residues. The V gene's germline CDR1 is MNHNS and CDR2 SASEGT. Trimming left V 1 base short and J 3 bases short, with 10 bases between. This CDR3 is CASSEGGQLYEQYF. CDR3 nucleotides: TGTGCCAGCAGTGAAGGAGGCCAACTCTACGAGCAGTACTTC.

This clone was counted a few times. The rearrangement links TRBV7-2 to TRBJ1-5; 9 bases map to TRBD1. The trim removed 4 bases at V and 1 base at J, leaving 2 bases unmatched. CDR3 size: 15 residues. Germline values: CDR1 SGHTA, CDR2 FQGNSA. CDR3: CASSSGQGSNQPQHF. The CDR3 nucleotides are TGTGCCAGCAGCTCGGGACAGGGCAGCAATCAGCCCCAGCATTTT.

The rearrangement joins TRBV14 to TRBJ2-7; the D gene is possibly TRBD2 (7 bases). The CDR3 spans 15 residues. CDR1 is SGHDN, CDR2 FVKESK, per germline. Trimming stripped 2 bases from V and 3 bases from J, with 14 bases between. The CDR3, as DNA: TGTGCCAGCAGCCAATTCAGGGGAGGGCTCTACGAGCAGTACTTC. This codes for CASSQFRGGLYEQYF.